Sequencing of this T cell receptor (beta chain) was carried out in a study of blood T cell repertoires in COVID-19. The CDR3 has 16 amino acids. V dropped 0 bases and J dropped 6; count of bases not matched to a gene: 6. Germline values: CDR1 SGDLS, CDR2 YYNGEE. Clones were read by immunoSEQ multiplex PCR, and TCRdb kept only the in-frame ones, dropping some. This sample has a few hundred thousand clones, with around 87% found just once. This sequence was found in a woman aged 18-29 years in a cohort exposed to, infected with or recovered from COVID-19 (not recorded which). The specimen was PBMCs or T cells enriched from blood (not recorded which). The J gene is TRBJ2-1, the V gene TRBV9; TRBD2 matches at 10 bases. Written as DNA, the CDR3 is TGTGCCAGCAGCGTAGTCGGACTAGCGGAACTCAATGAGCAGTTCTTC. This codes for CASSVVGLAELNEQFF. Full variable domain (missing parts from reference TRBV9 and TRBJ2-1): DSGVTQTPKHLITATGQRVTLRCSPRSGDLSVYWYQQSLDQGLQFLIQYYNGEERAKGNILERFSAQQFPDLHSELNLSSLELGDSALYFCASSVVGLAELNEQFFGPGTRLTVL.